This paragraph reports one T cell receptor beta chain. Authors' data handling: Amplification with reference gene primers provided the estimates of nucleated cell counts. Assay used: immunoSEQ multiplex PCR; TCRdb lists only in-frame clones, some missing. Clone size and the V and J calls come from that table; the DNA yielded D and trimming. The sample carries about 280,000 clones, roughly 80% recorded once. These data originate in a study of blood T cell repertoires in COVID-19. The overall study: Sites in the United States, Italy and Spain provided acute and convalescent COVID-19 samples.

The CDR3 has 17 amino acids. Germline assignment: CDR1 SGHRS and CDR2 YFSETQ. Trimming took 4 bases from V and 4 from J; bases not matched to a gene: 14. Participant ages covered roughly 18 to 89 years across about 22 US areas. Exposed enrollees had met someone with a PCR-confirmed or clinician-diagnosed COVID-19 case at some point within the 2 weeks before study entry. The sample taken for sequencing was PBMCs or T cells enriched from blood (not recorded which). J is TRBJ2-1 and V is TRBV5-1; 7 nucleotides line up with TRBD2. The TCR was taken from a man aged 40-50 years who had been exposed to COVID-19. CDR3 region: CASSKRLASRHYNEQFF. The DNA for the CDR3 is TGCGCCAGCAGCAAAAGACTAGCAAGCCGACATTACAATGAGCAGTTCTTC.